This T cell receptor beta chain comes out of a study of blood T cell repertoires in COVID-19. Study in general: The United States, Italy and Spain were the sources of the acute and convalescent COVID-19 samples.

Clones were sequenced by immunoSEQ multiplex PCR, and TCRdb holds only the in-frame ones, with some missing. The table records nearly 300,000 clones, roughly 90% of them present only once. The sample was PBMCs or T cells enriched from blood (not recorded which). This TCR was recovered from a woman aged 45-60 years who had been exposed to COVID-19.

CDR3 in DNA: TGCGCCAGCAGCTTAGCTAGCGGGGGAGCAGATACGCAGTATTTT. Its protein is CASSLASGGADTQYF. The chain joins TRBV5-1 to TRBJ2-3; TRBD2 matches 10 bases. Trimming cost V 2 bases and J 4 bases; bases outside gene matches: 4. The CDR3 totals 15 residues. Germline loops: CDR1 SGHRS, CDR2 YFSETQ. The full variable domain, in which reference TRBV5-1 and TRBJ2-3 provide the parts outside the CDR3, is KAGVTQTPRYLIKTRGQQVTLSCSPISGHRSVSWYQQTPGQGLQFLFEYFSETQRNKGNFPGRFSGRQFSNSRSEMNVSTLELGDSALYLCASSLASGGADTQYFGPGTRLTVL.